The 19 T cell receptor beta chains reported below all come from one sample, sequenced in a study of T cell responses to AZD1222 COVID-19 vaccine. TCRdb's copy holds only in-frame clones and misses some; the assay was immunoSEQ multiplex PCR. This sample yields 99,000 or so clones, of which 80% to 90% are seen a single time; more than 6.5% belongs to the top ten. The sample was peripheral blood, taken on day 0 of AZD1222 vaccination. The receptors come from an adult in good health.

CDR3 sequence reads: CASSLNLGGGPPMGTQYF. The CDR3 DNA reads as TGTGCCAGCAGTTTAAATTTGGGTGGAGGACCCCCGATGGGTACGCAGTATTTT. This chain uses TRBV28 with TRBJ2-3; possibly TRBD2 for D (5 bases). Germline CDR1 reads MDHEN; CDR2 reads SYDVKM. The CDR3 is 18 amino acids. Deletions cut 2 bases from V and 8 bases from J, with 26 bases between.

The chain employs TRBV9 and TRBJ1-5; 8 nucleotides line up with TRBD1. The CDR3 has 14 residues. Germline V gene lookup returns CDR1 SGDLS and CDR2 YYNGEE. V gave up 3 bases and J gave up 4 bases; unmatched junction bases: 3. CDR3 amino acids: CASSAHRGNQPQHF. In nucleotides, the CDR3 is TGTGCCAGCAGCGCTCACAGGGGGAATCAGCCCCAGCATTTT.

The genes are TRBV28 and TRBJ2-5; no reliable D call. Germline V gene data show CDR1 as MDHEN and CDR2 as SYDVKM. V shed 10 bases and J shed 5 bases, with 20 bases lying between them. The CDR3 loop spans 14 amino acids. The CDR3 sequence is CATLLEATGETQYF. Here the CDR3 DNA reads TGTGCCACCCTATTAGAGGCTACCGGGGAGACCCAGTACTTC. The whole variable domain, filled in from reference TRBV28 and TRBJ2-5, reads DVKVTQSSRYLVKRTGEKVFLECVQDMDHENMFWYRQDPGLGLRLIYFSYDVKMKEKGDIPEGYSVSREKKERFSLILESASTNQTSMYLCATLLEATGETQYFGPGTRLLVL.

This chain connects TRBV5-1 to TRBJ2-5, with D uncertain. V was trimmed by 2 bases and J by 0 bases, leaving 11 bases between them. The CDR3 is 15 residues long. The germline gives CDR1 SGHRS, CDR2 YFSETQ. This chain's CDR3 is CASSFPTEYQETQYF. DNA of the CDR3: TGCGCCAGCAGCTTCCCGACTGAGTACCAAGAGACCCAGTACTTC.

The chain recombines TRBV7-2 with TRBJ1-3; a possible D gene is TRBD1 (6 bases). The V end lost 5 bases, the J end lost 3 bases, and 11 bases lay between the germline ends. Germline-derived CDR1 and CDR2 are SGHTA and FQGNSA. CDR3 length: 14 amino acids. Here the CDR3 DNA reads TGTGCCAGCAGCCCACAGGGTTATGGAAACACCATATATTTT. This sequence encodes CASSPQGYGNTIYF.

The gene calls are TRBV11-3 and TRBJ2-1, with 7 bases matching TRBD2. Trimming at V came to 5 bases and at J to 0 bases, leaving 4 bases not matched to a gene. The germline CDR1 and CDR2 sequences are SGHNT and YENEEA. The CDR3 covers 15 residues. The CDR3 coding sequence is TGTGCCAGCAGCATCGGGACTACCTCCTACAATGAGCAGTTCTTC. The encoded protein is CASSIGTTSYNEQFF.

The rearrangement links TRBV28 to TRBJ1-2; no clear D gene. Germline V gives CDR1 MDHEN, CDR2 SYDVKM. Trimming took off 4 bases at V and 5 bases at J, with 14 bases between the two ends. The CDR3 covers 14 residues. The CDR3 here is CASSSRPVIYGYTF. The CDR3 nucleotides are TGTGCCAGCAGTTCCCGGCCAGTGATTTATGGCTACACCTTC.

The chain couples TRBV7-9 to TRBJ1-1, with TRBD1 as a possible D gene (6 bases). Germline V gene sequence: CDR1 SEHNR, CDR2 FQNEAQ (reference sequence). The CDR3 is 14 residues long. Deletions cut 3 bases from V and 1 base from J, with 9 bases between. The CDR3 sequence is CASSLGHPNTEAFF. For the CDR3, the DNA is TGTGCCAGCAGCTTGGGACACCCGAACACTGAAGCTTTCTTT. Full variable domain (remainder filled in from reference TRBV7-9 and TRBJ1-1): DTGVSQNPRHKITKRGQNVTFRCDPISEHNRLYWYRQTLGQGPEFLTYFQNEAQLEKSRLLSDRFSAERPKGSFSTLEIQRTEQGDSAMYLCASSLGHPNTEAFFGQGTRLTVV.

This chain uses TRBV10-3 with TRBJ1-1; D remains ambiguous. V lost 11 bases to trimming and J lost 2 bases, with 9 bases between them. The length of the CDR3 is 11 residues. In germline, CDR1 is ENHRY, CDR2 SYGVKD. The CDR3 DNA is TGTGCCGCCGGAAGTAACACTGAAGCTTTCTTT. It specifies CAAGSNTEAFF.

The chain is built from TRBV9 and TRBJ2-1; 9 positions match TRBD1. There are 16 residues in the CDR3. J gave up 0 bases and V 4 bases, and 5 bases lay outside the gene matches. Germline loops: CDR1 SGDLS, CDR2 YYNGEE. The CDR3 DNA is TGTGCCAGCAGCCCCGGGACAGGGAGCTCCTACAATGAGCAGTTCTTC. Translating gives CASSPGTGSSYNEQFF.

The V and J genes are TRBV10-3 and TRBJ2-1; TRBD2 aligns across 8 bases. Germline CDR1 is ENHRY and CDR2 is SYGVKD. The CDR3 sequence is 18 residues long. Trimming took 7 bases from V and 5 from J; bases not matched to a gene: 19. CDR3 residues: CAINAASGPHLNHNEQFF. In DNA, the CDR3 is TGTGCCATCAACGCGGCTAGCGGGCCACACCTGAACCACAATGAGCAGTTCTTC.

The chain couples TRBV5-1 to TRBJ2-7; D possibly uses TRBD1 or TRBD2 (5 bases each). Trimming cost V 7 bases and J 9 bases, with 26 bases left between them. Germline V CDR1 and CDR2: SGHRS, YFSETQ. The CDR3 runs 15 residues. The CDR3 is CASGPGTLPFRGQYF. DNA for the CDR3: TGCGCCAGCGGGCCCGGGACGCTCCCGTTCCGAGGGCAGTACTTC.

The rearrangement joins TRBV5-1 to TRBJ2-2, with 9 bases matching TRBD2. Germline-derived CDR1 and CDR2 are SGHRS and YFSETQ. V was pared by 1 base and J by 7 bases, with 8 bases of the junction left unmatched. The CDR3 sequence is 16 residues long. The CDR3 nucleotides read TGCGCCAGCAGCTTGCAACCTAGCGGGAATGGCGGGGAGCTGTTTTTT. Its translation: CASSLQPSGNGGELFF.

The chain couples TRBV28 to TRBJ2-7, with 7 bases that match TRBD1. The CDR3 sequence is 13 residues long. With V trimmed by 7 bases and J by 4 bases, 7 bases remained unmatched. CDR1 is MDHEN and CDR2 is SYDVKM in the germline V gene. CDR3 amino acids: CASTLSGGYEQYF. The CDR3 DNA reads as TGTGCCAGCACCCTCTCAGGGGGATACGAGCAGTACTTC. Based on the CDR3 plus reference TRBV28 and TRBJ2-7, the full variable domain is DVKVTQSSRYLVKRTGEKVFLECVQDMDHENMFWYRQDPGLGLRLIYFSYDVKMKEKGDIPEGYSVSREKKERFSLILESASTNQTSMYLCASTLSGGYEQYFGPGTRLTVT.

The chain links TRBV9 to TRBJ1-3; 8 bases line up with TRBD1. The CDR3 extends over 16 amino acids. The germline V gene has CDR1 SGDLS and CDR2 YYNGEE. The ends lost 4 bases at V and 0 bases at J; junction bases unmatched: 6. CDR3: CASSPRQGSSGNTIYF. DNA for the CDR3: TGTGCCAGCAGCCCCCGACAGGGGAGCTCTGGAAACACCATATATTTT. The full variable domain, in which reference TRBV9 and TRBJ1-3 provide the parts outside the CDR3, is DSGVTQTPKHLITATGQRVTLRCSPRSGDLSVYWYQQSLDQGLQFLIQYYNGEERAKGNILERFSAQQFPDLHSELNLSSLELGDSALYFCASSPRQGSSGNTIYFGEGSWLTVV.

V gene TRBV6-4 combines with J gene TRBJ2-5, with 10 bases aligning to TRBD2. The CDR3 is made up of 14 amino acids. Germline assignment: CDR1 MRHNA and CDR2 SNTAGT. Trimming at V came to 7 bases and at J to 0 bases, leaving 2 bases not matched to a gene. The DNA for the CDR3 is TGTGCCAGCAAGCGGGGGGGCCACCAAGAGACCCAGTACTTC. Its translation is CASKRGGHQETQYF.

This chain joins TRBV4-2 and TRBJ2-3; 8 nucleotides match TRBD1. CDR1 is LGHNA and CDR2 is YNFKEQ in the germline V gene. CDR3 length equals 16 residues. After removal of 0 bases from V and 4 bases from J, the junction contained 6 bases not matched to a gene. Here the CDR3 reads CASSQDPGGGSDTQYF. CDR3 DNA sequence: TGTGCCAGCAGCCAAGATCCAGGGGGCGGGTCAGATACGCAGTATTTT.

The CDR3 DNA reads as TGTGCCAGCAGCCTAAAGACTAGCGGGAGAGGGTTTTCCTACAATGAGCAGTTCTTC. Translation: CASSLKTSGRGFSYNEQFF. J is TRBJ2-1 and V is TRBV7-2, with 12 bases identical to TRBD2. CDR1 and CDR2 from the germline V gene are SGHTA and FQGNSA. V lost 5 bases to trimming and J lost 1 base; unmatched junction nucleotides: 12. This CDR3 contains 19 residues.

The chain has TRBV6-5 and TRBJ2-1; 7 bases agree with TRBD2. The germline V gene has CDR1 MNHEY and CDR2 SVGAGI. The CDR3 runs 15 residues. V lost 3 bases and J lost 5; bases outside the gene matches: 7. The CDR3 reads CASSYGLVFHNEQFF. CDR3 in DNA: TGTGCCAGCAGTTATGGACTAGTCTTCCACAATGAGCAGTTCTTC.